These T cell receptor beta chains were read from a single sample in a study of T cell repertoires in cytomegalovirus infection. TCRdb itself ran the reads through MiXCR, one entry per CDR3 protein. The data hold some 920,000 distinct CDR3 sequences, with roughly 31% observed a single time. These receptors' targets are unknown. The material sequenced was cultured CD8+ T cells from PBMCs, taken from culture after CMV antigen stimulation. These receptor sequences come from a human donor in good health (CMV status not recorded). Some clones in this sample may be carry-over from other donors' samples. CDR3s leave out the opening cysteine and the closing phenylalanine or tryptophan. The order of the fields is V gene, D gene, CDR3 protein. D genes are given only for firm matches.

v_gene: TRBV20-1
d_gene: TRBD1
CDR3aa: SARPGGDGVYGYT

v_gene: TRBV19
d_gene: .
CDR3aa: ASSIRIPTGVYNEQF

v_gene: TRBV10-3
d_gene: .
CDR3aa: AISGVGSSYEQY

v_gene: TRBV6-2/TRBV6-3
d_gene: .
CDR3aa: ASSYSLWAGWGTEAF

v_gene: TRBV5-6
d_gene: .
CDR3aa: ASSRFRDFPSTDTQY

v_gene: TRBV6-8
d_gene: .
CDR3aa: ASSYGASVFSPLH

v_gene: TRBV25-1
d_gene: .
CDR3aa: ASSEYGRNHSPLH

v_gene: TRBV7-3
d_gene: .
CDR3aa: ASSHDGGSSYNEQF

v_gene: TRBV11-1
d_gene: TRBD1
CDR3aa: ASTILRQGARTGELF

v_gene: TRBV19
d_gene: TRBD1
CDR3aa: ASSRPGTGGYEQY

v_gene: TRBV7-9
d_gene: TRBD1
CDR3aa: ASSDRGGGYT

v_gene: TRBV20-1
d_gene: .
CDR3aa: SARDVRGSSTDTQY

v_gene: TRBV10-2
d_gene: .
CDR3aa: ASKVEGGLKETQY

v_gene: TRBV20-1
d_gene: TRBD1
CDR3aa: SARDRGSTEAF

v_gene: TRBV4-1
d_gene: TRBD2
CDR3aa: ASSPSWTSDHEQF

v_gene: TRBV27
d_gene: .
CDR3aa: ASSLTWRGGGPLKTQY

v_gene: TRBV7-9
d_gene: TRBD1
CDR3aa: ASSPWTGENYGYT

v_gene: TRBV7-9
d_gene: .
CDR3aa: ASSRQQGLNTEAF

v_gene: TRBV27
d_gene: TRBD2
CDR3aa: ASSYGGAHNEQF

v_gene: TRBV12-3/TRBV12-4
d_gene: .
CDR3aa: ASSSPLGGDAEAF

v_gene: TRBV10-2
d_gene: TRBD1
CDR3aa: ASSESWQGASITEAF

v_gene: TRBV11-2
d_gene: TRBD2
CDR3aa: ASSLEGLAGTDTQY

v_gene: TRBV9
d_gene: .
CDR3aa: ASSVSGYYGYT

v_gene: TRBV11-3
d_gene: .
CDR3aa: ASSLEPGNQETQY

v_gene: TRBV7-8
d_gene: TRBD2
CDR3aa: ASSLAPSGAAETQY

v_gene: TRBV27
d_gene: TRBD1
CDR3aa: ASSLSQGAALGYT

v_gene: TRBV7-6
d_gene: .
CDR3aa: ASSPSDSYGETQY

v_gene: TRBV28
d_gene: TRBD2
CDR3aa: ASGGGSQETQY

v_gene: TRBV12-3/TRBV12-4
d_gene: .
CDR3aa: ASRDSPNYGYT

v_gene: TRBV7-2
d_gene: .
CDR3aa: ASSLLGNPQETQY

v_gene: TRBV27
d_gene: TRBD1
CDR3aa: ASSLRDRVVDTQY

v_gene: TRBV7-9
d_gene: .
CDR3aa: ASSPKGYEQY

v_gene: TRBV11-2
d_gene: .
CDR3aa: ASSLIVDTQY

v_gene: TRBV7-2
d_gene: .
CDR3aa: ASSLAGYEQF

v_gene: TRBV6-2/TRBV6-3
d_gene: .
CDR3aa: ASSLNWGSSYNEQF

v_gene: TRBV7-2
d_gene: .
CDR3aa: ASSLASQFYEQY

v_gene: TRBV19
d_gene: .
CDR3aa: ASSLTPGEAQH

v_gene: TRBV27
d_gene: .
CDR3aa: ASARRPSYEQY

v_gene: TRBV25-1
d_gene: TRBD2
CDR3aa: ASSELFGRGDIQY

v_gene: TRBV7-9
d_gene: .
CDR3aa: ASSLVPGLNEKLF

v_gene: TRBV12-3/TRBV12-4
d_gene: .
CDR3aa: ASSFGLQAEAF